The TCR beta chain described here comes from a study of shared clonotypes between healthy human individuals. A few counts support this clone. Clones were read by immunoSEQ multiplex PCR, and TCRdb kept only the in-frame ones, dropping some. Among approximately 1.1 million clones listed, approximately 80% were seen once. CDR1 is SGHTA, CDR2 FQGTGA, per germline. V lost 9 bases and J 6 bases, leaving 12 bases between the germline ends. The CDR3 spans 12 residues. The receptor's source is a man between 18 and 29 years old in good health. Some clones in this sample may be carry-over from other donors' samples. Sequenced sample: memory CD4+ T cells from PBMCs. Subset here: CD45RA-negative fraction. The chain couples TRBV7-3 to TRBJ1-5; D gene ambiguous. The CDR3 DNA follows: TGTGCCAGTCTTACTTCGGGTCAGCCCCAGCATTTT. Translation gives CASLTSGQPQHF.